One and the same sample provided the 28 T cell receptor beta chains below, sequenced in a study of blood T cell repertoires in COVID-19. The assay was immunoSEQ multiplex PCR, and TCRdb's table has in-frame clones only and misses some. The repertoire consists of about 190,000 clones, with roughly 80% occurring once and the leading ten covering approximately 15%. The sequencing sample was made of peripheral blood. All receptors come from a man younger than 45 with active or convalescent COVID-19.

Here the CDR3 reads CASSVGRQGTNTEAFF. The CDR3 region has the DNA TGTGCCAGCAGCGTAGGTCGGCAGGGAACTAACACTGAAGCTTTCTTT. V usage is TRBV9 and J usage is TRBJ1-1; possibly TRBD1 for D (5 bases). CDR1 is SGDLS and CDR2 is YYNGEE in the germline V gene. The V gene lost 0 bases and the J gene lost 2 bases, with 14 bases spanning the gap. The CDR3 extends over 16 amino acids. The complete variable domain, with remaining parts taken from reference TRBV9 and TRBJ1-1, reads DSGVTQTPKHLITATGQRVTLRCSPRSGDLSVYWYQQSLDQGLQFLIQYYNGEERAKGNILERFSAQQFPDLHSELNLSSLELGDSALYFCASSVGRQGTNTEAFFGQGTRLTVV.

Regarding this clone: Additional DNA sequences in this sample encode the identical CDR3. In nucleotides, the CDR3 is TGTGCCAGCAGCGGGCAGGGGTCACCCCTCCACTTT. Amino acid sequence: CASSGQGSPLHF. The chain is built from TRBV9 and TRBJ1-6, with a possible D match to TRBD1 (6 bases). This CDR3 comprises 12 residues. Per the germline V gene, CDR1 is SGDLS and CDR2 is YYNGEE. V was trimmed by 3 bases and J by 10 bases, leaving 8 bases between them.

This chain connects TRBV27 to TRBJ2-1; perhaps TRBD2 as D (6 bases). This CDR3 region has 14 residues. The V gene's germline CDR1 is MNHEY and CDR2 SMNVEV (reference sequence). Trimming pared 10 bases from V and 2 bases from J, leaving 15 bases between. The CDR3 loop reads CATAFGGTYNEQFF. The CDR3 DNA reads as TGTGCCACCGCGTTTGGCGGGACCTACAATGAGCAGTTCTTC.

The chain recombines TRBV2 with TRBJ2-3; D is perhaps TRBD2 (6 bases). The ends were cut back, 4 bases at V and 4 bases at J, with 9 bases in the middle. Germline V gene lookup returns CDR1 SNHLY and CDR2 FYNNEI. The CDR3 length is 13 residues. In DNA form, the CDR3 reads TGTGCCAGCAGTGGACTAGTCGCAGATACGCAGTATTTT. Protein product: CASSGLVADTQYF. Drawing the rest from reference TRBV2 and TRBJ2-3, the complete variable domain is EPEVTQTPSHQVTQMGQEVILRCVPISNHLYFYWYRQILGQKVEFLVSFYNNEISEKSEIFDDQFSVERPDGSNFTLKIRSTKLEDSAMYFCASSGLVADTQYFGPGTRLTVL.

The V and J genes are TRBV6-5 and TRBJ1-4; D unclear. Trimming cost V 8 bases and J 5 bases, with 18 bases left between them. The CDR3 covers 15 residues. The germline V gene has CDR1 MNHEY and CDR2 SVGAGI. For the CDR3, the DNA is TGTGCCAGCGGCCTAGTAGGTTGGCAAAATGAAAAACTGTTTTTT. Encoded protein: CASGLVGWQNEKLFF.

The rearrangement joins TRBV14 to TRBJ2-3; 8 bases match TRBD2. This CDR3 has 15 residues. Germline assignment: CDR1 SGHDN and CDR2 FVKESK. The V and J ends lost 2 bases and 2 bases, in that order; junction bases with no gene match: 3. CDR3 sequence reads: CASSQTSGLTDTQYF. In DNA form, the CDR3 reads TGTGCCAGCAGCCAAACTAGCGGTCTCACAGATACGCAGTATTTT.

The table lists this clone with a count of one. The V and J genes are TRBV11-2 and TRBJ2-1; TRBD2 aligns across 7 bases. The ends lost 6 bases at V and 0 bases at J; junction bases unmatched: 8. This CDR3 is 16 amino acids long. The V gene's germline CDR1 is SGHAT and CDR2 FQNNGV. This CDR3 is CASSYGGESSYNEQFF. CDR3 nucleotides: TGTGCCAGCAGTTATGGGGGGGAAAGCTCCTACAATGAGCAGTTCTTC.

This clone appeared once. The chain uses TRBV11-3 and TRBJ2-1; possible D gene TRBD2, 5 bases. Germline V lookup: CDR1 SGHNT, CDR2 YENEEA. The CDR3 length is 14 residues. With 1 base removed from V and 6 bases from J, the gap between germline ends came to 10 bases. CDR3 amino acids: CASSLGTRVNEQFF. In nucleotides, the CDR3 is TGTGCCAGCAGCTTAGGAACGCGGGTCAATGAGCAGTTCTTC.

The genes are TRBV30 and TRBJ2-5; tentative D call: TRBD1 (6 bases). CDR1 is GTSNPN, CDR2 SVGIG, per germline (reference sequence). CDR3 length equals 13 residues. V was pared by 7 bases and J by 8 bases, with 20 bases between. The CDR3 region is CALGDTPFGTQYF. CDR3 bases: TGTGCCTTGGGGGACACCCCTTTCGGTACCCAGTACTTC.

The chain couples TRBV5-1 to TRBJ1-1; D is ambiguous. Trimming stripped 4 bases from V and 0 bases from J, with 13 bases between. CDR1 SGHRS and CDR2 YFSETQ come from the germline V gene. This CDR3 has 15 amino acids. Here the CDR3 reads CASSAGPGLNTEAFF. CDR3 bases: TGCGCCAGCAGCGCAGGCCCGGGATTGAACACTGAAGCTTTCTTT.

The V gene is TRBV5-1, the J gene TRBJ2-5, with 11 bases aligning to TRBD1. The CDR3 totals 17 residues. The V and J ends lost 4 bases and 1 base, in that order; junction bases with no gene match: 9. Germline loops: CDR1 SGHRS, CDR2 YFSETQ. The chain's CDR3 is CASSLGGTGGRQETQYF. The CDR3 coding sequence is TGCGCCAGCAGCCTGGGCGGGACAGGGGGTCGCCAAGAGACCCAGTACTTC.

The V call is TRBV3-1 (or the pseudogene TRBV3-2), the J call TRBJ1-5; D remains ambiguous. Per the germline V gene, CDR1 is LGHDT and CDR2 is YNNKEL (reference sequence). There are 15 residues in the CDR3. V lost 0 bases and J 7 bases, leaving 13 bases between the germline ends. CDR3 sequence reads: CASSQDNAGGQPQHF. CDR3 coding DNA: TGTGCCAGCAGCCAAGATAACGCTGGCGGGCAGCCCCAGCATTTT.

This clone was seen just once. CDR3 residues: CASGWDSLEQFF. Here the CDR3 DNA reads TGTGCCAGCGGTTGGGACTCCCTAGAGCAGTTCTTC. V usage is TRBV6-5 and J usage is TRBJ2-1; a weak D match, TRBD2 (6 bases). The CDR3 has 12 residues. V lost 8 bases, J lost 10 bases, and 15 bases lay in between. Germline V lookup: CDR1 MNHEY, CDR2 SVGAGI.

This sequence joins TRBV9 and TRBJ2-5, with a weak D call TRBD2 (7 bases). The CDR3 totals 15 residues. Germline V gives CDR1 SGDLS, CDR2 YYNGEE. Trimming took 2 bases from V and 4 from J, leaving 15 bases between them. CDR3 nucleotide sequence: TGTGCCAGCAGCGTTGGGGGGGCGGCCGGAGAGACCCAGTACTTC. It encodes CASSVGGAAGETQYF.

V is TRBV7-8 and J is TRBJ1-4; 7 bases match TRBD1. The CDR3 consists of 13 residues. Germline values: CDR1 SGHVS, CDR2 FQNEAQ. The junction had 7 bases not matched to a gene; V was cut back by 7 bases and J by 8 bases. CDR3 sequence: CASTGDRAEKLFF. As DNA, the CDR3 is TGTGCCAGCACCGGTGACAGGGCCGAAAAACTGTTTTTT.

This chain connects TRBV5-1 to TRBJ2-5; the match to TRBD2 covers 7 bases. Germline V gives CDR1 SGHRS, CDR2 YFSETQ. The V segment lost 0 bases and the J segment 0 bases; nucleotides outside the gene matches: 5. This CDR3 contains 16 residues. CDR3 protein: CASSLEGGGNQETQYF. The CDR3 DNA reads TGCGCCAGCAGCTTGGAAGGCGGGGGAAACCAAGAGACCCAGTACTTC.

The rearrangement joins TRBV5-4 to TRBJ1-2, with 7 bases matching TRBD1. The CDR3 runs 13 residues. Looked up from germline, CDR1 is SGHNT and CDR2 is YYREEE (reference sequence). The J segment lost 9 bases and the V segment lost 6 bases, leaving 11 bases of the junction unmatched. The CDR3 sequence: CASNTRQGLSYTF. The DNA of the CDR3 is TGTGCCAGCAACACCAGACAGGGTCTCAGCTACACCTTC.

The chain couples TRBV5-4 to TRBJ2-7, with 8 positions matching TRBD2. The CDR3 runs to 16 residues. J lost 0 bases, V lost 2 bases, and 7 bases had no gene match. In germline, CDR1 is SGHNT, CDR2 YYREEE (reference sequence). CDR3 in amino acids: CASSLSASGLSYEQYF. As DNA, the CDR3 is TGTGCCAGCAGCTTATCCGCTAGCGGGCTCTCCTACGAGCAGTACTTC.

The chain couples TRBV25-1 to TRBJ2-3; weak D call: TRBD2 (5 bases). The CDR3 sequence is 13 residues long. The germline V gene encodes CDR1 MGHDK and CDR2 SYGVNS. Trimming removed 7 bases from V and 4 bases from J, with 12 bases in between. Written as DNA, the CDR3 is TGTGCCAGCACCTACGGGATTTCAGATACGCAGTATTTT. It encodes CASTYGISDTQYF.

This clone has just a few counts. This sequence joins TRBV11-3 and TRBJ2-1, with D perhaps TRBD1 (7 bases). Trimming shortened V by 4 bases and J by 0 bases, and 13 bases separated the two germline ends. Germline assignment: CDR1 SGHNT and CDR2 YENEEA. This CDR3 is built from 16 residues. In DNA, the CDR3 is TGTGCCAGCAGCTCAGGGGGGACGGGCTCCTACAATGAGCAGTTCTTC. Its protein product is CASSSGGTGSYNEQFF. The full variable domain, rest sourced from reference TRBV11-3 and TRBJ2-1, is EAGVVQSPRYKIIEKKQPVAFWCNPISGHNTLYWYLQNLGQGPELLIRYENEEAVDDSQLPKDRFSAERLKGVDSTLKIQPAELGDSAVYLCASSSGGTGSYNEQFFGPGTRLTVL.

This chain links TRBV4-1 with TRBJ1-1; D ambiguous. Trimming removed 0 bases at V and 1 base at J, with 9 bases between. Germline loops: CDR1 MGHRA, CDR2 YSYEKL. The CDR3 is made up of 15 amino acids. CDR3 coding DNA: TGCGCCAGCAGCCAAGAGGGCGTCTCGAACACTGAAGCTTTCTTT. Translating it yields CASSQEGVSNTEAFF.

In nucleotides, the CDR3 is TGTGCCAGCCCTTTAGTAGATGAAACAGGACCCTCTGGAAACACCATATATTTT. Protein: CASPLVDETGPSGNTIYF. The chain joins TRBV7-4 to TRBJ1-3; a weak D match, TRBD1 (5 bases). The germline V gene encodes CDR1 SGHVT and CDR2 SQSDAQ. The CDR3 sequence is 18 residues long. Trimming cost V 8 bases and J 0 bases, with 23 bases left between them.

The CDR3: CASSTGQAYGYTF. CDR3 sequence (DNA): TGCGCCAGCAGCACCGGACAGGCCTATGGCTACACCTTC. This chain joins TRBV5-1 and TRBJ1-2; 7 bases match TRBD1. Germline values: CDR1 SGHRS, CDR2 YFSETQ. The CDR3 is made up of 13 amino acids. V lost 4 bases, J lost 4 bases, and 4 bases stayed unmatched.

The CDR3 loop reads CASSTTGDDGYTF. The CDR3 nucleotides read TGTGCCAGCAGTACCACAGGGGACGATGGCTACACCTTC. The chain couples TRBV6-5 to TRBJ1-2; 7 bases are shared with TRBD1. This CDR3 comprises 13 residues. V was clipped by 5 bases and J by 6 bases; unmatched bases: 6. The germline V gene has CDR1 MNHEY and CDR2 SVGAGI.

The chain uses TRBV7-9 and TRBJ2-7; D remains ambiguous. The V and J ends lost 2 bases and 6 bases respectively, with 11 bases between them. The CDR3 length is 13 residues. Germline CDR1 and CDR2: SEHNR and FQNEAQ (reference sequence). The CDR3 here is CASSLPPSGEQYF. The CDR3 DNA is TGTGCCAGCAGCTTACCCCCCAGTGGCGAGCAGTACTTC.

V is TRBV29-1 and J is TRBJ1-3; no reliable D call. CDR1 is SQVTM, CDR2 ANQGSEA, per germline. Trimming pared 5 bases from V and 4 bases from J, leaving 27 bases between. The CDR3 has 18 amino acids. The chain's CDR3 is CSVQLGEWALSPGNTIYF. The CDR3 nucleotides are TGCAGCGTTCAACTTGGGGAGTGGGCCCTCTCACCGGGAAACACCATATATTTT.

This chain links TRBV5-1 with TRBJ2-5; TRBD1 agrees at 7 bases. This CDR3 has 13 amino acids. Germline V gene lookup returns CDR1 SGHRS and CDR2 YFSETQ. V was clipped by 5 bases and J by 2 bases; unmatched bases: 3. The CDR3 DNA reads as TGCGCCAGCAGAGGGACAGCGCAAGAGACCCAGTACTTC. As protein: CASRGTAQETQYF.

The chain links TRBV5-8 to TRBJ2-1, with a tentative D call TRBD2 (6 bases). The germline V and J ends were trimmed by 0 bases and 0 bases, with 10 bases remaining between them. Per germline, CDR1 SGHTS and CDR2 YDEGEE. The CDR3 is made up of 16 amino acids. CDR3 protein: CASSLGGDSSYNEQFF. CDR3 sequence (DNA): TGTGCCAGCAGCTTGGGGGGGGATAGCTCCTACAATGAGCAGTTCTTC.